This T cell receptor beta chain is drawn from a study of blood T cell repertoires in COVID-19. Study information: Sample material is recorded as cDNA or gDNA derived from T cells, B-cell-depleted T cells, or PBMCs.

Some clones are missing from TCRdb's copy, which holds only in-frame ones; the method was immunoSEQ multiplex PCR. The profile shows some 210,000 clones, 70% to 90% of them singletons. This clone was detected only once. CDR1 LGHNA and CDR2 YNFKEQ come from the germline V gene. V shed 1 base and J shed 5 bases, with 12 bases lying between them. The CDR3 has 14 amino acids. Sequenced: peripheral blood. This clonotype was sampled from a woman between 45 and 60 years old with active or convalescent COVID-19. This chain uses TRBV4-2 with TRBJ2-7; D uncertain. The CDR3: CASSQVPDADEQYF. The DNA of the CDR3 is TGTGCCAGCAGCCAAGTACCAGACGCGGACGAGCAGTACTTC.